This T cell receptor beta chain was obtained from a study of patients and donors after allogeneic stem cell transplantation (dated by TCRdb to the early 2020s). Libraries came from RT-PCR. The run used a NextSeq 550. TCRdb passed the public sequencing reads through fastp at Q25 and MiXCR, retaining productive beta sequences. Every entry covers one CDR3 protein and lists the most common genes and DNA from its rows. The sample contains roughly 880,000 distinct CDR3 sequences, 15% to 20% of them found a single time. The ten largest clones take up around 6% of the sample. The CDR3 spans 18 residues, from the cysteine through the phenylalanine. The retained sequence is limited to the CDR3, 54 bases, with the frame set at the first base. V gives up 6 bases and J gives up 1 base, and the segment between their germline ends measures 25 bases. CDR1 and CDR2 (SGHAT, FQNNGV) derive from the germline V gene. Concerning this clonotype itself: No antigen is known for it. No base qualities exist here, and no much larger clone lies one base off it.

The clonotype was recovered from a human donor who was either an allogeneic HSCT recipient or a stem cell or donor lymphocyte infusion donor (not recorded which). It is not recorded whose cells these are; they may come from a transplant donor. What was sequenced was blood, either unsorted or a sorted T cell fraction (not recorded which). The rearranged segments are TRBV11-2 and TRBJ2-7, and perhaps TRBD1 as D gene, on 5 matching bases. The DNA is TGTGCCAGCAGTCCCCACTATAGACAGACCAAGAAGTCCTACGAGCAGTACTTC. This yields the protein CASSPHYRQTKKSYEQYF.